This T cell receptor beta chain was documented in a study of T-cell reconstitution after alpha-beta-depleted transplantation in children. The TCRbeta library was prepared with unique molecular identifiers. TCRdb re-called the PCR reads through MiXCR, storing one row per CDR3 protein. The repertoire holds about 540,000 distinct CDR3 sequences, with about a sixth as singletons. This clonotype was counted only a few times. The germline V gene has CDR1 SGHRS and CDR2 YFSETQ. The V gene lost 4 bases and the J gene lost 7 bases, with 18 bases spanning the gap. The CDR3 covers 15 residues. The chain combines TRBV5-1 with TRBJ2-4, with a tentative D call TRBD2 (6 bases). Specimen: PBMCs from the stem cell graft donor, collected from the stem cell graft. The receptor was derived from a human donor who donated a stem cell graft to a child with acute lymphoblastic leukemia. CDR3 nucleotide sequence: TGCGCCAGCAGCCTCGCTCCCGGGAGTCAGAACATTCAGTACTTC. Translation: CASSLAPGSQNIQYF.